The T cell receptor (beta chain) described here comes from a study of blood T cell repertoires in COVID-19. Authors' processing steps: Nucleated cell counts were estimated from reference gene primer amplification. Profiling relied on immunoSEQ multiplex PCR, and the TCRdb table lists in-frame clones only, not all of them. For V, J and clone size, that table is used; D and trimming come from the DNA. The sample holds tens of thousands of clones, 83% seen once. The CDR3 is made up of 14 amino acids. Germline values: CDR1 LNHDA, CDR2 SQIVND (reference sequence). Trimming pared 3 bases from V and 1 base from J, leaving 7 bases between.

Sequenced: peripheral blood. This rearrangement joins TRBV19 to TRBJ1-5; D is uncertain. This clonotype was obtained from a man aged 30 to 39 with COVID-19, enrolled during active disease. Here the CDR3 reads CASSMPGSNQPQHF. The DNA of the CDR3 is TGTGCCAGTAGTATGCCGGGGAGCAATCAGCCCCAGCATTTT.